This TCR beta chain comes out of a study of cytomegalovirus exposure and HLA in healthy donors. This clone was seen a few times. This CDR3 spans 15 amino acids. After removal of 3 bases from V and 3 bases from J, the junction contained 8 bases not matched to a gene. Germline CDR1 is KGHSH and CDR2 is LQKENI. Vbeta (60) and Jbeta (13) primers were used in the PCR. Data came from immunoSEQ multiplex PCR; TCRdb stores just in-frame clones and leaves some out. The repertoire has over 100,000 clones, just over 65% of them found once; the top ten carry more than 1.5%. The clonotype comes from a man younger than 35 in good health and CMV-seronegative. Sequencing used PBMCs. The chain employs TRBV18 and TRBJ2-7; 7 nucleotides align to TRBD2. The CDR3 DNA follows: TGTGCCAGCTCACCCTCGGGGGGTCAGGACTACGAGCAGTACTTC. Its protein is CASSPSGGQDYEQYF.